These T cell receptor beta chains were read from a single sample in a study of neurological immune-mediated disorders. Each CDR3 protein gets one entry after TCRdb re-called the 5' RACE reads with MiXCR. The data contain some 57,000 distinct CDR3 sequences, 3% to 4% of them singletons. Sequencing used PBMCs. The receptor source for this set is a man between 60 and 70 years old with multiple sclerosis. CDR3s include the opening cysteine and the closing phenylalanine or tryptophan. D genes are given only for firm matches. Where a row states a size, it is once, few, many or the class of an expanded clone; other rows omit it.

CDR3	DNA	D	size	V	J
CASRPTDTRPEAFF	TGCGCCAGCAGACCGACAGATACCCGACCTGAAGCTTTCTTT	-	many	TRBV5-1	TRBJ1-1
CSAPSGTSLMPSTDTQYF	TGCAGTGCGCCCTCCGGGACATCCCTGATGCCTAGCACAGATACGCAGTATTTT	-	many	TRBV20-1	TRBJ2-3
CASSLVGQGFSTDTQYF	TGTGCCAGCAGCTTAGTGGGGCAGGGATTTAGCACAGATACGCAGTATTTT	-	many	TRBV7-6	TRBJ2-3
CASSLHAASYEQYF	TGTGCCAGCAGCTTACATGCGGCCTCCTACGAGCAGTACTTC	-	-	TRBV7-3	TRBJ2-7
CASAGGPRNTGELFF	TGTGCCAGCGCGGGAGGGCCCCGTAACACCGGGGAGCTGTTTTTT	TRBD2	many	TRBV2	TRBJ2-2
CASSPVLGHEFF	TGTGCCAGCAGCCCCGTTTTGGGACATGAGTTCTTC	-	many	TRBV27	TRBJ2-1
CSATEGGTNEKLFF	TGCAGTGCCACCGAGGGGGGAACTAATGAAAAACTGTTTTTT	-	-	TRBV20-1	TRBJ1-4
CASSFKLNTEAFF	TGTGCCAGCAGTTTTAAATTGAACACTGAAGCTTTCTTT	-	many	TRBV12-3/TRBV12-4	TRBJ1-1
CASSLGVNQETQYF	TGTGCCAGCAGCTTGGGGGTCAACCAAGAGACCCAGTACTTC	-	many	TRBV5-5	TRBJ2-5
CSARPGGLSIQYF	TGCAGTGCTAGACCTGGGGGTCTTAGTATTCAGTACTTC	-	many	TRBV20-1	TRBJ2-4
CSASFGQGPRTPLHF	TGCAGTGCTAGTTTCGGACAGGGGCCCAGGACACCCCTCCACTTT	TRBD1	many	TRBV20-1	TRBJ1-6
CASSPTGNTGELFF	TGTGCCAGCAGCCCTACAGGGAACACCGGGGAGCTGTTTTTT	-	few	TRBV7-9	TRBJ2-2
CATSPQGAGELFF	TGTGCCACCTCTCCCCAGGGGGCCGGGGAGCTGTTTTTT	TRBD1	many	TRBV12-3/TRBV12-4	TRBJ2-2
CASSFDRGGYEQYF	TGTGCCAGCAGTTTTGACAGGGGAGGGTACGAGCAGTACTTC	-	few	TRBV12-3/TRBV12-4	TRBJ2-7
CSASRQGIWPGAEAFF	TGCAGTGCTTCTCGACAGGGGATCTGGCCTGGCGCTGAAGCTTTCTTT	TRBD1	many	TRBV20-1	TRBJ1-1
CSAWTSGRTYEQYF	TGCAGTGCTTGGACTAGCGGGAGAACCTACGAGCAGTACTTC	TRBD2	many	TRBV20-1	TRBJ2-7
CAISESGRPVEKLFF	TGTGCCATCAGTGAGTCGGGACGGCCCGTTGAAAAACTGTTTTTT	-	many	TRBV10-3	TRBJ1-4
CSTSGGSGTAKNIQYF	TGCAGCACTAGCGGAGGGAGCGGGACAGCCAAAAACATTCAGTACTTC	TRBD2	many	TRBV29-1	TRBJ2-4
CASSLRDNPTEEQFF	TGTGCCAGCAGTCTCCGGGATAACCCAACAGAAGAGCAGTTCTTC	-	-	TRBV6-2/TRBV6-3	TRBJ2-1
CASSQATFGEQFF	TGTGCCAGCAGCCAAGCCACGTTTGGTGAGCAGTTCTTC	-	many	TRBV14	TRBJ2-1
CSARDVSPLQYF	TGCAGTGCTAGAGATGTGAGTCCTCTTCAGTACTTC	-	many	TRBV20-1	TRBJ2-7
CSARGLVVNTGELFF	TGCAGTGCTAGGGGACTAGTAGTAAACACCGGGGAGCTGTTTTTT	TRBD2	many	TRBV20-1	TRBJ2-2
CASSFSSDTQYF	TGCGCCAGCAGCTTTTCCTCGGATACGCAGTATTTT	-	many	TRBV5-1	TRBJ2-3
CASSKTGGHQPQHF	TGTGCCAGCAGCAAGACAGGGGGCCATCAGCCCCAGCATTTT	TRBD1	many	TRBV5-5	TRBJ1-5
CSAVPGLKETQYF	TGCAGTGCGGTTCCGGGACTAAAAGAGACCCAGTACTTC	TRBD2	many	TRBV20-1	TRBJ2-5
CASDRVTEAFF	TGTGCCAGCGATAGGGTCACTGAAGCTTTCTTT	-	many	TRBV6-1	TRBJ1-1
CASTGQGNEQYF	TGTGCCAGCACCGGACAGGGGAACGAGCAGTACTTC	TRBD1	many	TRBV25-1	TRBJ2-7
CASSLQGAYGYTF	TGTGCCAGCAGCTTACAGGGGGCCTATGGCTACACCTTC	TRBD1	many	TRBV5-5	TRBJ1-2
CASSFGTGRDGYTF	TGCGCCAGCAGCTTTGGGACAGGTCGAGATGGCTACACCTTC	TRBD1	many	TRBV5-1	TRBJ1-2
CSALIGTGEGTQYF	TGCAGTGCTCTTATCGGGACCGGAGAGGGGACCCAGTACTTC	-	many	TRBV20-1	TRBJ2-5
CASSLPGTRHNEQFF	TGTGCCAGCAGCTTACCGGGGACTAGGCACAATGAGCAGTTCTTC	TRBD2	many	TRBV7-2	TRBJ2-1
CSAISNEQYF	TGCAGTGCTATTTCAAACGAGCAGTACTTC	-	many	TRBV20-1	TRBJ2-7
CASSQQWSNQPQHF	TGCGCCAGCAGCCAACAATGGTCGAATCAGCCCCAGCATTTT	-	many	TRBV4-1	TRBJ1-5
CASSARRGAGHNEQFF	TGTGCCAGCAGCGCCCGGAGGGGGGCCGGCCACAATGAGCAGTTCTTC	-	many	TRBV7-2	TRBJ2-1
CASSLGPGTLNTEAFF	TGCGCCAGCAGCTTAGGCCCCGGGACACTAAACACTGAAGCTTTCTTT	-	-	TRBV5-1	TRBJ1-1
CASSLFGVQGPYEQYF	TGTGCCAGCAGCCTCTTTGGGGTACAGGGACCCTACGAGCAGTACTTC	-	many	TRBV27	TRBJ2-7
CSATQSSKGNEAFF	TGCAGTGCTACCCAGTCCTCAAAGGGAAATGAAGCTTTCTTT	-	many	TRBV20-1	TRBJ1-1
CASSPSGRVGDEQFF	TGTGCCAGCAGCCCGAGCGGGAGGGTGGGCGATGAGCAGTTCTTC	TRBD2	many	TRBV7-7	TRBJ2-1
CASTYNRDGYNEQFF	TGTGCCAGTACTTATAACAGGGATGGGTACAATGAGCAGTTCTTC	-	many	TRBV6-5	TRBJ2-1
CASSLASDEQYF	TGCGCCAGCAGCTTGGCCAGTGACGAGCAGTACTTC	-	many	TRBV5-1	TRBJ2-7
CSASRSGTGSSYEQYF	TGCAGTGCTAGTAGGTCCGGGACAGGGAGCTCCTACGAGCAGTACTTC	TRBD1	many	TRBV20-1	TRBJ2-7
CSAILDTQETQYF	TGCAGTGCTATCCTGGACACCCAAGAGACCCAGTACTTC	-	-	TRBV20-1	TRBJ2-5
CASTLNRGRSTEAFF	TGCGCCAGCACATTAAACAGGGGACGGAGCACTGAAGCTTTCTTT	TRBD1	few	TRBV5-1	TRBJ1-1
CASSLVSGNSPLHF	TGTGCCAGCAGCTTGGTGTCGGGTAATTCACCCCTCCACTTT	-	many	TRBV5-6	TRBJ1-6
CASSQSRVGLPTGNTIYF	TGTGCCAGCAGCCAATCTCGAGTGGGGCTACCGACTGGAAACACCATATATTTT	-	many	TRBV16	TRBJ1-3
CASSPGRLGQFF	TGTGCCAGCAGTCCGGGAAGGCTCGGGCAGTTCTTC	-	few	TRBV2	TRBJ2-1
CSARSASGRATEQFF	TGCAGTGCTAGATCCGCTAGCGGGAGGGCCACTGAGCAGTTCTTC	TRBD2	many	TRBV20-1	TRBJ2-1
CASSLGTSGVGQFF	TGTGCCAGCAGCTTAGGGACTAGCGGGGTAGGGCAGTTCTTC	TRBD2	many	TRBV11-3	TRBJ2-1
CSAQGEETQYF	TGCAGTGCTCAGGGGGAAGAGACCCAGTACTTC	TRBD1	many	TRBV20-1	TRBJ2-5
CASSFRALDPTGVAKNIQYF	TGTGCCAGCAGTTTTAGGGCCCTCGACCCGACAGGGGTAGCCAAAAACATTCAGTACTTC	TRBD1	-	TRBV27	TRBJ2-4
CASSQGQGRTGELFF	TGTGCCAGCAGCCAGGGACAGGGTCGAACCGGGGAGCTGTTTTTT	TRBD1	many	TRBV14	TRBJ2-2
CSARVPGPLNQPQHF	TGCAGTGCTAGAGTTCCGGGGCCGCTCAATCAGCCCCAGCATTTT	-	many	TRBV20-1	TRBJ1-5
CATSRSRGLQSSEQFF	TGTGCCACCAGCAGAAGTCGGGGACTACAGAGCAGTGAGCAGTTCTTC	TRBD2	many	TRBV15	TRBJ2-1